This entry lists 27 T cell receptor beta chains sequenced from one sample in a study of T cell responses to AZD1222 COVID-19 vaccine. The repertoire was sequenced with immunoSEQ multiplex PCR; TCRdb's copy has only in-frame clones and lacks some. The sample holds about 140,000 clones, 80% to 95% seen once. The specimen was peripheral blood, collected on day 0 of AZD1222 vaccination. These receptors were collected from an adult in good health.

The chain uses TRBV7-2 and TRBJ2-5; D might be TRBD1 or TRBD2, each matching 5 bases. This CDR3 comprises 15 residues. Germline V gives CDR1 SGHTA, CDR2 FQGNSA. Trimming shortened V by 5 bases and J by 7 bases, and 20 bases separated the two germline ends. CDR3 residues: CASSIGARLGGTQYF. The CDR3 DNA follows: TGTGCCAGCAGCATAGGGGCGCGGCTAGGAGGGACCCAGTACTTC.

The J gene is TRBJ2-7, the V gene TRBV7-2, with D possibly matching TRBD2 (5 bases). The CDR3 has 14 amino acids. Germline V gene sequence: CDR1 SGHTA, CDR2 FQGNSA. The V gene lost 6 bases and the J gene lost 2 bases, with 14 bases spanning the gap. The chain's CDR3 is CASSLLAPPYEQYF. CDR3 nucleotide sequence: TGTGCCAGCAGTCTCCTAGCCCCCCCCTACGAGCAGTACTTC.

The chain joins TRBV19 to TRBJ1-2; D gene uncertain. This CDR3 has 15 residues. Germline CDR1 LNHDA, CDR2 SQIVND (reference sequence). V was shortened by 5 bases and J by 8 bases, with 21 bases between the two germline ends. The CDR3 nucleotides are TGTGCCAGTAGTCTCACCGGGAGCCCCGGCGGGGGCTACACCTTC. This codes for CASSLTGSPGGGYTF.

This sequence joins TRBV7-2 and TRBJ1-2, with D hard to call. V was shortened by 4 bases and J by 6 bases, with 21 bases between the two germline ends. Looked up from germline, CDR1 is SGHTA and CDR2 is FQGNSA. The CDR3 runs 16 residues. CDR3 in amino acids: CASSSYPNSRWDGYTF. CDR3 DNA: TGTGCCAGCAGCTCCTATCCAAATAGCCGGTGGGATGGCTACACCTTC.

The V and J genes are TRBV27 and TRBJ1-5; D remains unclear. Looked up from germline, CDR1 is MNHEY and CDR2 is SMNVEV (reference sequence). V dropped 6 bases and J dropped 7 bases, with 16 bases sitting between them. This CDR3 contains 14 residues. CDR3 nucleotide sequence: TGTGCCAGCAGCCCCCGAGGGAGCAGGCAGCCCCAGCATTTT. Its translation is CASSPRGSRQPQHF.

The rearrangement uses TRBV7-2 and TRBJ2-1, with 8 nucleotides matching TRBD2. This CDR3 has 15 residues. Germline V gene lookup returns CDR1 SGHTA and CDR2 FQGNSA. V was clipped by 5 bases and J by 3 bases; unmatched bases: 6. CDR3 DNA: TGTGCCAGCAGCCGCACGGCGGGAGGCTACAATGAGCAGTTCTTC. Protein: CASSRTAGGYNEQFF.

This clone was seen a handful of times. This chain joins TRBV10-2 and TRBJ2-2; D might be TRBD2 (6 bases). The V gene's germline CDR1 is WSHSY and CDR2 SAAADI. There are 14 residues in the CDR3. V was shortened by 7 bases and J by 1 base, with 10 bases between the two germline ends. CDR3 in DNA: TGCGCCAGCAAGGATAGCGGGAACACCGGGGAGCTGTTTTTT. Its protein is CASKDSGNTGELFF.

This chain connects TRBV7-8 to TRBJ2-1; TRBD1 matches 9 bases. Per germline, CDR1 SGHVS and CDR2 FQNEAQ. V was pared by 8 bases and J by 8 bases, with 19 bases of the junction left unmatched. This CDR3 is built from 17 residues. The CDR3 region is CASSSLTGTGSPDEQFF. The CDR3 coding sequence is TGTGCCAGCTCCTCCCTGACCGGGACAGGGAGCCCAGATGAGCAGTTCTTC.

The chain has TRBV7-2 and TRBJ1-4; TRBD1 matches at 12 bases. From germline, CDR1 is SGHTA and CDR2 FQGNSA. This CDR3 spans 15 amino acids. J gave up 8 bases and V 6 bases, and 7 bases lay outside the gene matches. The CDR3 nucleotides read TGTGCCAGCAGAAAGACCGGGACAGGGGGCGAAAAACTGTTTTTT. It encodes CASRKTGTGGEKLFF. Drawing the rest from reference TRBV7-2 and TRBJ1-4, the complete variable domain is GAGVSQSPSNKVTEKGKDVELRCDPISGHTALYWYRQSLGQGLEFLIYFQGNSAPDKSGLPSDRFSAERTGGSVSTLTIQRTQQEDSAVYLCASRKTGTGGEKLFFGSGTQLSVL.

This clone turned up a few times. The J gene is TRBJ2-1, the V gene TRBV11-2; 14 bases line up with TRBD2. Unmatched junction bases numbered 9, after V lost 5 bases and J lost 0 bases. CDR1 is SGHAT and CDR2 is FQNNGV in the germline V gene. This CDR3 region has 19 residues. For the CDR3, the DNA is TGTGCCAGCAGCCTGAGAGGACTAGCGGGGGGAAGCTCCTACAATGAGCAGTTCTTC. Its protein product is CASSLRGLAGGSSYNEQFF. Based on the CDR3 plus reference TRBV11-2 and TRBJ2-1, the full variable domain is EAGVAQSPRYKIIEKRQSVAFWCNPISGHATLYWYQQILGQGPKLLIQFQNNGVVDDSQLPKDRFSAERLKGVDSTLKIQPAKLEDSAVYLCASSLRGLAGGSSYNEQFFGPGTRLTVL.

The chain joins TRBV6-4 to TRBJ1-1; no definite D call. Per germline, CDR1 MRHNA and CDR2 SNTAGT. The CDR3 extends over 13 amino acids. V was pared by 4 bases and J by 0 bases, with 6 bases between. CDR3 nucleotide sequence: TGTGCCAGCAGTGTCAGATTGAACACTGAAGCTTTCTTT. Translation gives CASSVRLNTEAFF.

This rearrangement joins TRBV12-3 or TRBV12-4 to TRBJ1-1, with D possibly being TRBD1 (6 bases). The CDR3 covers 11 residues. V was pared by 3 bases and J by 11 bases, with 10 bases between. The chain's CDR3 is CASSFQGRAFF. In DNA, the CDR3 is TGTGCCAGCAGTTTTCAGGGGAGGGCTTTCTTT.

This chain uses TRBV6-5 with TRBJ2-6; unclear D gene. V was clipped by 2 bases and J by 12 bases, with 11 bases between them. Germline loops: CDR1 MNHEY, CDR2 SVGAGI. This CDR3 contains 13 residues. This CDR3 reads CASSYGPVSVLTF. The CDR3 DNA sequence: TGTGCCAGCAGTTACGGGCCGGTCAGCGTCCTGACTTTC.

The genes are TRBV3-1 (or the pseudogene TRBV3-2) and TRBJ1-5; maybe TRBD1 (5 bases). Germline lookup yields CDR1 LGHDT and CDR2 YNNKEL (reference sequence). V lost 1 base and J 4 bases, leaving 8 bases between the germline ends. This CDR3 is built from 14 residues. The CDR3 region has the DNA TGTGCCAGCAGCCAAGGCGGGGGGAATCAGCCCCAGCATTTT. Translation gives CASSQGGGNQPQHF.

The J gene is TRBJ2-3, the V gene TRBV16, with 7 nucleotides matching TRBD1. This CDR3 has 15 residues. Germline values: CDR1 KGHSY, CDR2 FQNENV. After removal of 0 bases from V and 3 bases from J, the junction contained 3 bases not matched to a gene. CDR3 coding DNA: TGTGCCAGCAGCCAATCACAGGGGATAACAGATACGCAGTATTTT. Translation gives CASSQSQGITDTQYF.

The chain employs TRBV4-1 and TRBJ2-1, with TRBD2 as a possible D gene (5 bases). This CDR3 is 13 amino acids long. Trimming pared 8 bases from V and 10 bases from J, leaving 18 bases between. Germline V gene lookup returns CDR1 MGHRA and CDR2 YSYEKL. The CDR3 sequence: CASHDYPAREQFF. The CDR3 DNA sequence: TGCGCCAGCCATGACTATCCGGCAAGGGAGCAGTTCTTC.

The V and J genes are TRBV5-4 and TRBJ2-5, with 7 bases aligning to TRBD2. The CDR3 is made up of 16 amino acids. Germline V gene sequence: CDR1 SGHNT, CDR2 YYREEE (reference sequence). Trimming removed 0 bases from V and 2 bases from J; junction bases left unmatched: 7. For the CDR3, the DNA is TGTGCCAGCAGCTTGGTGGTGGGGAGGGCTCAAGAGACCCAGTACTTC. This codes for CASSLVVGRAQETQYF. The complete variable domain, with remaining parts taken from reference TRBV5-4 and TRBJ2-5, reads ETGVTQSPTHLIKTRGQQVTLRCSSQSGHNTVSWYQQALGQGPQFIFQYYREEENGRGNFPPRFSGLQFPNYSSELNVNALELDDSALYLCASSLVVGRAQETQYFGPGTRLLVL.

The chain couples TRBV5-1 to TRBJ1-1, with TRBD1 identical over 8 bases. Unmatched junction bases numbered 1, after V lost 0 bases and J lost 0 bases. The germline V gene has CDR1 SGHRS and CDR2 YFSETQ. CDR3 length: 15 amino acids. The CDR3, as DNA: TGCGCCAGCAGCTTGGGGGACAGGTTGAACACTGAAGCTTTCTTT. Protein product: CASSLGDRLNTEAFF.

The table lists this clone with a count of one. This chain links TRBV28 with TRBJ2-2, with D possibly called TRBD1 or TRBD2 (5 bases each). The CDR3 is 14 amino acids. The germline V gene encodes CDR1 MDHEN and CDR2 SYDVKM. The germline V and J ends were trimmed by 6 bases and 2 bases, with 10 bases remaining between them. CDR3 sequence: CASRVGANTGELFF. The DNA for the CDR3 is TGTGCCAGCAGGGTCGGGGCAAACACCGGGGAGCTGTTTTTT. Full variable domain (remainder filled in from reference TRBV28 and TRBJ2-2): DVKVTQSSRYLVKRTGEKVFLECVQDMDHENMFWYRQDPGLGLRLIYFSYDVKMKEKGDIPEGYSVSREKKERFSLILESASTNQTSMYLCASRVGANTGELFFGEGSRLTVL.

This clone was detected only once. The CDR3 region has the DNA TGTGCCAGCAGCGGAGGACCTCAGTGGGGGGATGAGCAGTTCTTC. Its translation is CASSGGPQWGDEQFF. The genes are TRBV9 and TRBJ2-1, with a tentative D call TRBD2 (6 bases). The V gene's germline CDR1 is SGDLS and CDR2 YYNGEE. The CDR3 length is 15 residues. The V end lost 3 bases, the J end lost 8 bases, and 18 bases lay between the germline ends.

V and J are TRBV5-1 and TRBJ1-1; no reliable D call. In germline, CDR1 is SGHRS, CDR2 YFSETQ. V gave up 2 bases and J gave up 0 bases, with 8 bases separating them. This CDR3 spans 14 amino acids. CDR3 region: CASSFGQVNTEAFF. The CDR3, as DNA: TGCGCCAGCAGCTTTGGGCAGGTGAACACTGAAGCTTTCTTT.

This clone appeared once. The chain combines TRBV6-5 with TRBJ1-5; D is perhaps TRBD1 (6 bases). This CDR3 region has 15 residues. V lost 6 bases and J 6 bases, leaving 18 bases between the germline ends. CDR1 is MNHEY, CDR2 SVGAGI, per germline. The chain's CDR3 is CASRADRGASQPQHF. CDR3 coding DNA: TGTGCCAGCAGAGCCGACCGGGGGGCGAGTCAGCCCCAGCATTTT.

V and J are TRBV10-1 and TRBJ2-4, with D maybe TRBD1 (5 bases). CDR1 WNHNN and CDR2 SYGVQD come from the germline V gene (reference sequence). This CDR3 region has 13 residues. V was cut by 4 bases and J by 4 bases, with 8 bases left in between. The CDR3 region has the DNA TGCGCCAGCAGTGGGACACCGAAAAACATTCAGTACTTC. Its protein is CASSGTPKNIQYF.

This chain links TRBV5-1 with TRBJ2-7; D is perhaps TRBD2 (6 bases). CDR1 is SGHRS, CDR2 YFSETQ, per germline. This CDR3 is 13 amino acids long. Trimming removed 5 bases at V and 2 bases at J, with 11 bases between. CDR3 DNA: TGCGCCAGCAGACCCGGGACTGCCTACGAGCAGTACTTC. Its protein is CASRPGTAYEQYF.

J is TRBJ2-3 and V is TRBV7-2, with 9 bases fitting TRBD2. The V gene end was trimmed by 3 bases and the J gene end by 3 bases; junction bases not matched to a gene: 7. Germline V gene data show CDR1 as SGHTA and CDR2 as FQGNSA. This CDR3 is built from 16 residues. The CDR3 DNA sequence: TGTGCCAGCAGCTTCTATAGCGGGAGCTTGACAGATACGCAGTATTTT. This gives the protein CASSFYSGSLTDTQYF.

V gene TRBV5-1 combines with J gene TRBJ2-1, with 10 bases fitting TRBD2. V was pared by 4 bases and J by 9 bases, with 13 bases of the junction left unmatched. The CDR3 totals 16 residues. Germline CDR1 is SGHRS and CDR2 is YFSETQ. The CDR3 DNA reads as TGCGCCAGCAGCGGGAGTAGGACTAGCGGTGTCGGTGAGCAGTTCTTC. Protein: CASSGSRTSGVGEQFF.

The chain joins TRBV5-4 to TRBJ1-2; weak D call: TRBD1 (6 bases). V gave up 3 bases and J gave up 4 bases, with 22 bases separating them. Germline CDR1 reads SGHNT; CDR2 reads YYREEE (reference sequence). CDR3 length equals 17 residues. DNA for the CDR3: TGTGCCAGCAGCTGGGGGCCAGGGGTGCGGGAAGGCTATGGCTACACCTTC. Protein: CASSWGPGVREGYGYTF.